This passage covers 18 T cell receptor beta chains from one sample sequenced in a study of breast tumors, draining lymph nodes, adjacent tissues. Breast cancer patients provided tissue from their axillary draining lymph nodes. TCRdb re-called the multiplex PCR reads through MiXCR, storing one row per CDR3 protein. The sample contains about 220,000 distinct CDR3 sequences, less than 40% of which appear only once. The sequencing input was axillary lymph node tissue. All receptors come from a female donor with breast cancer. Some clones in this sample may be carry-over from other donors' samples.

The rearrangement joins TRBV11-3 to TRBJ1-5; the match to TRBD1 covers 7 bases. The CDR3 is 14 amino acids. V trimming: 5 bases; J trimming: 11 bases; junction bases outside the gene matches: 12. CDR1 and CDR2 (germline): SGHNT, YENEEA. The CDR3: CASSPGTAPETQHF. For the CDR3, the DNA is TGTGCCAGCAGCCCCGGGACAGCTCCAGAGACCCAGCATTTT.

The chain links TRBV7-8 to TRBJ1-1; D gene uncertain. V shed 5 bases and J shed 1 base, with 8 bases lying between them. The CDR3 consists of 13 residues. Per germline, CDR1 SGHVS and CDR2 FQNEAQ. CDR3 DNA: TGTGCCAGCAGCCCTAGGGAGAACACTGAAGCTTTCTTT. Translation: CASSPRENTEAFF.

With regard to this clonotype: A junction end diverges from the germline sequence, so it may reflect a read error. The V gene is TRBV7-9, the J gene TRBJ2-7, with D perhaps matching TRBD1 or TRBD2 (5 bases each). Germline V gene lookup returns CDR1 SEHNR and CDR2 FQNEAQ (reference sequence). The CDR3 consists of 15 residues. DNA of the CDR3: TGTGCCAGCAGCTCGTGGTCGGGGCGGACCGGGGAGCTGTACTTC. As protein: CASSSWSGRTGELYF. The complete variable domain, with remaining parts taken from reference TRBV7-9 and TRBJ2-7, reads DTGVSQNPRHKITKRGQNVTFRCDPISEHNRLYWYRQTLGQGPEFLTYFQNEAQLEKSRLLSDRFSAERPKGSFSTLEIQRTEQGDSAMYLCASSSWSGRTGELYFGPGTRLTVT.

This clonotype showed up many times. The CDR3 sequence is CASSPTDRGLSGANVLTF. In DNA, the CDR3 is TGTGCCAGCAGCCCTACGGACAGGGGGCTGTCTGGGGCCAACGTCCTGACTTTC. The genes are TRBV7-9 and TRBJ2-6; 11 positions match TRBD1. The CDR3 loop spans 18 amino acids. The J segment lost 1 base and the V segment lost 5 bases, leaving 7 bases of the junction unmatched. Germline lookup yields CDR1 SEHNR and CDR2 FQNEAQ (reference sequence).

This clonotype was recorded at least ten times. The chain has TRBV19 and TRBJ2-1; either TRBD1 or TRBD2 may supply D (6 bases each). The CDR3 length is 15 residues. In germline, CDR1 is LNHDA, CDR2 SQIVND (reference sequence). Trimming took 3 bases from V and 5 from J, leaving 14 bases between them. CDR3 loop: CASSMGWRDNNEQFF. CDR3 DNA sequence: TGTGCCAGTAGTATGGGATGGCGGGACAACAATGAGCAGTTCTTC.

The CDR3 sequence: CSVDGLAGYMETQYF. CDR3 in DNA: TGCAGCGTTGATGGTCTAGCGGGGTACATGGAGACCCAGTACTTC. The V and J genes are TRBV29-1 and TRBJ2-5; 9 positions match TRBD2. CDR1 and CDR2 from the germline V gene are SQVTM and ANQGSEA. V gave up 3 bases and J gave up 5 bases; unmatched junction bases: 10. The CDR3 covers 15 residues.

The chain joins TRBV15 to TRBJ1-2; D possibly corresponds to TRBD1 (6 bases). The CDR3 loop spans 16 amino acids. The germline CDR1 and CDR2 sequences are LNHNV and YYDKDF (reference sequence). Between the trimmed V and J ends, which lost 1 base and 4 bases, there was a span of 16 bases. Written as DNA, the CDR3 is TGTGCCACCAGCAGAGGAACGGGGGGCGCGTCCTATGGCTACACCTTC. Translating it yields CATSRGTGGASYGYTF.

The chain links TRBV2 to TRBJ2-2, with 9 bases matching TRBD1. The DNA end lines up better with TRBJ1-1; the J call may be wrong. The CDR3 sequence is 18 residues long. CDR1 is SNHLY, CDR2 FYNNEI, per germline. The CDR3 DNA reads as TGTGCCAGCAGGTCTACAGGGGGCGCGGGAAATGTGAACACTGAAGCTTTCTTT. Amino acid sequence: CASRSTGGAGNVNTEAFF.

This clonotype came up many times. This chain connects TRBV11-2 to TRBJ2-7, with D perhaps TRBD1 (5 bases). Trimming left V 3 bases short and J 12 bases short, with 18 bases between. Germline V gene data show CDR1 as SGHAT and CDR2 as FQNNGV. The CDR3 is 13 amino acids. For the CDR3, the DNA is TGTGCCAGCAGCTTTTCAGGGATGGAGTTAGGGTACTTC. It is translated as CASSFSGMELGYF.

For this clonotype: This clone may be a read error of a much larger clone one base away. V gene TRBV4-2 combines with J gene TRBJ2-3, with D perhaps matching TRBD1 or TRBD2 (5 bases each). CDR3 length equals 16 residues. Per the germline V gene, CDR1 is LGHNA and CDR2 is YNFKEQ. Deletions cut 0 bases from V and 6 bases from J, with 16 bases between. CDR3 nucleotide sequence: TGTGCCAGCAGCCAAGAACAGGCGGTCAGGAGGGATACGCAGTATTTT. Translated: CASSQEQAVRRDTQYF.

The J gene is TRBJ1-3, the V gene TRBV20-1; 8 nucleotides agree with TRBD1. The germline V gene has CDR1 DFQATT and CDR2 SNEGSKA (reference sequence). CDR3 length: 14 amino acids. V was pared by 6 bases and J by 3 bases, with 7 bases of the junction left unmatched. Here the CDR3 DNA reads TGCAGTGCCAGGCAGGGGGCGTTTGGAAACACCATATATTTT. It specifies CSARQGAFGNTIYF.

J is TRBJ1-4 and V is TRBV20-1, with D tentatively TRBD1 (5 bases). The CDR3 contains 11 residues. V lost 6 bases to trimming and J lost 16 bases, with 18 bases between them. Germline CDR1 reads DFQATT; CDR2 reads SNEGSKA (reference sequence). The CDR3 DNA sequence: TGCAGTGCATCGAGGGGCCACTCCTCGTTTTTT. Its translation is CSASRGHSSFF.

This clonotype was seen at least ten times. CDR3 DNA: TGTGCCAGCAGTGAAGCTGGCAGTCAGGCTTCACCCCTCCACTTT. It is translated as CASSEAGSQASPLHF. The gene calls are TRBV2 and TRBJ1-6; D not resolved. The germline gives CDR1 SNHLY, CDR2 FYNNEI. This CDR3 has 15 residues. Deletions cut 0 bases from V and 9 bases from J, with 12 bases between.

Note on this clonotype: A much larger clone differs from this one at a single base, so this may be a read error. The CDR3 protein is CASSLRGRGLLGQYF. CDR3 nucleotides: TGTGCCAGCAGTTTAAGGGGCAGGGGGTTGTTGGGGCAGTACTTC. The rearrangement links TRBV12-3 or TRBV12-4 to TRBJ2-7, with TRBD1 identical over 7 bases. J gave up 9 bases and V 2 bases, and 13 bases lay outside the gene matches. This CDR3 comprises 15 residues.

This clonotype was recorded at least ten times. The genes are TRBV7-9 and TRBJ2-3; 10 bases agree with TRBD2. The CDR3 spans 16 residues. In germline, CDR1 is SEHNR, CDR2 FQNEAQ (reference sequence). J gave up 6 bases and V 6 bases, and 12 bases lay outside the gene matches. The DNA of the CDR3 is TGTGCCAGCAGTGCGGGGCTAGCGGGAGCGGCTGATACGCAGTATTTT. Translating it yields CASSAGLAGAADTQYF.

To note about this clonotype: With a much larger clone just one base away, this may be a read error. The chain recombines TRBV20-1 with TRBJ2-1, with a weak D call TRBD2 (6 bases). This CDR3 is built from 18 residues. Per the germline V gene, CDR1 is DFQATT and CDR2 is SNEGSKA (reference sequence). Trimming left V 6 bases short and J 6 bases short, with 30 bases between. Here the CDR3 reads CSAEGPSGSISPCNEQFF. Written as DNA, the CDR3 is TGCAGTGCGGAGGGACCGAGCGGGTCTATATCGCCCTGCAATGAGCAGTTCTTC.

The V and J genes are TRBV12-3 or TRBV12-4 and TRBJ2-5, with unresolved D. The CDR3 is made up of 17 amino acids. The V end was cut by 3 bases, the J end by 5 bases, with 22 bases between. CDR3 loop: CASSLRLQDPARETQYF. CDR3 DNA: TGTGCCAGCAGTTTGAGACTCCAAGACCCCGCTCGGGAGACCCAGTACTTC.

The chain couples TRBV29-1 to TRBJ1-1; TRBD1 is a possible D gene (5 bases). The CDR3 totals 14 residues. The V gene's germline CDR1 is SQVTM and CDR2 ANQGSEA. V lost 3 bases, J lost 4 bases, and 15 bases lay in between. The CDR3: CSVELQGGFTEAFF. In DNA, the CDR3 is TGCAGCGTTGAGCTTCAGGGTGGTTTCACTGAAGCTTTCTTT. Using reference TRBV29-1 and TRBJ1-1 for the parts outside the CDR3, the full variable domain is SAVISQKPSRDICQRGTSLTIQCQVDSQVTMMFWYRQQPGQSLTLIATANQGSEATYESGFVIDKFPISRPNLTFSTLTVSNMSPEDSSIYLCSVELQGGFTEAFFGQGTRLTVV.